These 25 T cell receptor beta chains were all obtained from the same sample, sequenced in a study of shared clonotypes between healthy human individuals. Measured with immunoSEQ multiplex PCR; TCRdb has only the in-frame clones, and not every one. This table has about 980,000 clones, roughly 72% appearing once. Sequences were obtained from memory CD4+ T cells sorted from blood. Subset here: CD45RA-negative fraction. These receptor sequences come from a man younger than 35 in good health.

V gene TRBV30 combines with J gene TRBJ1-2, with D tentatively TRBD1 (5 bases). V lost 0 bases to trimming and J lost 0 bases, with 11 bases between them. The CDR3 loop spans 15 amino acids. In germline, CDR1 is GTSNPN, CDR2 SVGIG (reference sequence). CDR3 region: CAWSVGRQPNYGYTF. CDR3 in DNA: TGTGCCTGGAGTGTAGGTCGACAGCCTAACTATGGCTACACCTTC.

This chain connects TRBV20-1 to TRBJ2-7, with D uncertain. The CDR3 length is 10 residues. The germline CDR1 and CDR2 sequences are DFQATT and SNEGSKA (reference sequence). V dropped 4 bases and J dropped 5 bases, with 6 bases sitting between them. The CDR3, as DNA: TGCAGTGCTACCCCCGACGAGCAGTACTTC. It yields the protein CSATPDEQYF.

Comments on this clone: Additional DNA sequences in this sample encode the identical CDR3. V gene TRBV5-4 combines with J gene TRBJ1-2; TRBD1 might be the D (5 bases). The CDR3 has 13 residues. Germline CDR1 is SGHNT and CDR2 is YYREEE (reference sequence). Trimming shortened V by 0 bases and J by 6 bases, and 9 bases separated the two germline ends. The CDR3 region is CASSLGARDGYTF. CDR3 sequence (DNA): TGTGCCAGCAGCTTGGGGGCCAGGGATGGCTACACCTTC.

V usage is TRBV7-9 and J usage is TRBJ2-2, with D possibly called TRBD1 or TRBD2 (7 bases each). Germline V lookup: CDR1 SEHNR, CDR2 FQNEAQ (reference sequence). The CDR3 loop spans 17 amino acids. The V end lost 3 bases, the J end lost 0 bases, and 14 bases lay between the germline ends. The CDR3 DNA reads TGTGCCAGCAGCTTGCCCAGGGGGGGTGCGAACACCGGGGAGCTGTTTTTT. Its translation: CASSLPRGGANTGELFF.

Regarding this clone: Given a much more abundant clone one base away, this may be a read error. The J gene is TRBJ2-3, the V gene TRBV5-6, with TRBD2 matching 7 bases. V lost 0 bases to trimming and J lost 0 bases; unmatched junction nucleotides: 1. Germline-derived CDR1 and CDR2 are SGHDT and YYEEEE. The CDR3 has 15 residues. CDR3 coding DNA: TGTGCCAGCAGCTTGGATAGCGGGAGCACAGATACGCAGTATTTT. This translates into CASSLDSGSTDTQYF. The whole variable domain, filled in from reference TRBV5-6 and TRBJ2-3, reads DAGVTQSPTHLIKTRGQQVTLRCSPKSGHDTVSWYQQALGQGPQFIFQYYEEEERQRGNFPDRFSGHQFPNYSSELNVNALLLGDSALYLCASSLDSGSTDTQYFGPGTRLTVL.

J is TRBJ2-6 and V is TRBV5-4; no definite D call. The CDR3 has 14 residues. Trimming left V 5 bases short and J 0 bases short, with 6 bases between. Germline-derived CDR1 and CDR2 are SGHNT and YYREEE (reference sequence). This chain's CDR3 is CASSGVSGANVLTF. The CDR3 coding sequence is TGTGCCAGCAGTGGGGTCTCTGGGGCCAACGTCCTGACTTTC.

The chain carries TRBV6-5 and TRBJ1-1, with TRBD1 identical over 7 bases. The CDR3 covers 14 residues. From germline, CDR1 is MNHEY and CDR2 SVGAGI. Trimming at V came to 2 bases and at J to 2 bases, leaving 2 bases not matched to a gene. CDR3: CASSYDRVNTEAFF. The CDR3, as DNA: TGTGCCAGCAGTTACGACAGGGTCAACACTGAAGCTTTCTTT.

The J gene is TRBJ1-1, the V gene TRBV4-1; 9 positions match TRBD1. V was pared by 0 bases and J by 3 bases, with 2 bases of the junction left unmatched. Germline V gives CDR1 MGHRA, CDR2 YSYEKL. This CDR3 is 15 amino acids long. DNA of the CDR3: TGCGCCAGCAGCCAAGATGGGGACAGGGACACTGAAGCTTTCTTT. It yields the protein CASSQDGDRDTEAFF.

The chain employs TRBV7-8 and TRBJ2-1; 7 positions match TRBD2. CDR3 length: 16 amino acids. The germline V gene encodes CDR1 SGHVS and CDR2 FQNEAQ. V gave up 6 bases and J gave up 0 bases; unmatched junction bases: 8. The CDR3 protein is CASSLLATSSYNEQFF. The CDR3 nucleotides are TGTGCCAGCAGTCTACTAGCGACTAGCTCCTACAATGAGCAGTTCTTC.

This clone showed up just a few times. The chain joins TRBV2 to TRBJ1-1, with 7 nucleotides matching TRBD1. The V and J ends lost 6 bases and 10 bases, in that order; junction bases with no gene match: 11. The CDR3 loop spans 13 amino acids. The V gene's germline CDR1 is SNHLY and CDR2 FYNNEI. The CDR3: CASSVYADRAAFF. For the CDR3, the DNA is TGTGCCAGCAGCGTTTATGCTGACAGGGCAGCTTTCTTT.

CDR3 protein: CASSPTGYEQYF. CDR3 in DNA: TGTGCCAGCAGCCCCACCGGCTACGAGCAGTACTTC. The rearrangement joins TRBV11-2 to TRBJ2-7; D is undetermined. V lost 5 bases to trimming and J lost 3 bases, with 8 bases between them. Germline V gives CDR1 SGHAT, CDR2 FQNNGV. The CDR3 is 12 residues long.

In this sample, this clone turned up many times. The chain uses TRBV5-1 and TRBJ1-2, with 11 bases identical to TRBD1. From germline, CDR1 is SGHRS and CDR2 YFSETQ. V lost 5 bases and J lost 3; bases outside the gene matches: 3. This CDR3 is 14 amino acids long. CDR3 sequence (DNA): TGCGCCAGCAGACGGGGACAGGGGGACTATGGCTACACCTTC. Encoded protein: CASRRGQGDYGYTF.

The chain employs TRBV10-3 and TRBJ2-7; the match to TRBD1 covers 7 bases. The germline V gene has CDR1 ENHRY and CDR2 SYGVKD. The CDR3 has 15 amino acids. Losses at the gene ends were 0 bases for V and 7 bases for J; bases not matched to a gene: 9. CDR3: CAISESTRTGSEQYF. The DNA for the CDR3 is TGTGCCATCAGTGAGTCGACCAGGACAGGATCTGAGCAGTACTTC.

Worth noting for this clone: The same CDR3 arises from other DNA sequences in this sample as well. This sequence joins TRBV5-1 and TRBJ1-2, with D perhaps TRBD1 (5 bases). Germline CDR1 and CDR2: SGHRS and YFSETQ. This CDR3 has 13 residues. V dropped 0 bases and J dropped 2 bases, with 5 bases sitting between them. The CDR3 DNA reads as TGCGCCAGCAGCTTGGGGGGGAACTATGGCTACACCTTC. Its translation: CASSLGGNYGYTF.

This rearrangement joins TRBV2 to TRBJ2-7, with 11 positions matching TRBD2. J gave up 5 bases and V 7 bases, and 4 bases lay outside the gene matches. Germline CDR1 reads SNHLY; CDR2 reads FYNNEI. This CDR3 comprises 13 residues. CDR3 sequence (DNA): TGTGCCAGCAAAACTAGCGGGGGAGACGAGCAGTACTTC. Protein sequence: CASKTSGGDEQYF.

The chain recombines TRBV20-1 with TRBJ1-1; no reliable D call. Trimming left V 4 bases short and J 1 base short, with 4 bases between. There are 11 residues in the CDR3. CDR1 DFQATT and CDR2 SNEGSKA come from the germline V gene (reference sequence). This chain's CDR3 is CSANENTEAFF. CDR3 coding DNA: TGCAGTGCTAATGAGAACACTGAAGCTTTCTTT.

The gene calls are TRBV30 and TRBJ1-1; 8 bases line up with TRBD1. This CDR3 spans 14 amino acids. Germline CDR1 and CDR2: GTSNPN and SVGIG (reference sequence). With V trimmed by 3 bases and J by 0 bases, 3 bases remained unmatched. DNA of the CDR3: TGTGCCTGGAGGGGGACAGGTTTGAACACTGAAGCTTTCTTT. Its translation is CAWRGTGLNTEAFF.

V usage is TRBV7-9 and J usage is TRBJ2-5; TRBD2 agrees at 12 bases. Germline CDR1 reads SEHNR; CDR2 reads FQNEAQ (reference sequence). The CDR3 spans 14 residues. V shed 3 bases and J 5 bases; nucleotides not matched to a gene: 1. The CDR3 DNA is TGTGCCAGCAGCTTGACTAGCGGGGGTGAGACCCAGTACTTC. This encodes CASSLTSGGETQYF.

The chain is built from TRBV6-1 and TRBJ1-2; 7 bases are shared with TRBD1. V dropped 2 bases and J dropped 3; count of bases not matched to a gene: 3. This CDR3 has 14 residues. From germline, CDR1 is MNHNS and CDR2 SASEGT. The CDR3: CASSETTGYYGYTF. The CDR3 DNA follows: TGTGCCAGCAGTGAAACGACAGGGTACTATGGCTACACCTTC.

The J gene is TRBJ1-1, the V gene TRBV18; D might be TRBD1 (6 bases). The CDR3 loop spans 15 amino acids. From germline, CDR1 is KGHSH and CDR2 LQKENI. V gave up 6 bases and J gave up 3 bases, with 17 bases separating them. The CDR3 DNA is TGTGCCAGCTCCCCAGCGGTAGGGGGGTACACTGAAGCTTTCTTT. It is translated as CASSPAVGGYTEAFF.

The rearrangement links TRBV7-9 to TRBJ2-4; D is uncertain. The V and J ends lost 5 bases and 8 bases respectively, with 7 bases between them. Germline CDR1 SEHNR, CDR2 FQNEAQ (reference sequence). The CDR3 covers 11 residues. DNA of the CDR3: TGTGCCAGCAGCCGCCGGGACATTCAGTACTTC. This translates into CASSRRDIQYF.

The chain joins TRBV15 to TRBJ2-2; TRBD1 is a possible D gene (7 bases). V was trimmed by 0 bases and J by 6 bases, leaving 26 bases between them. The germline gives CDR1 LNHNV, CDR2 YYDKDF (reference sequence). The CDR3 is 20 amino acids. In DNA form, the CDR3 reads TGTGCCACCAGCAGAGATCAATACTTTGGCCGCAGGGGGGTCGCCGGGGAGCTGTTTTTT. Its protein product is CATSRDQYFGRRGVAGELFF.

This chain joins TRBV7-2 and TRBJ1-6; D is perhaps TRBD1 (5 bases). With 1 base removed from V and 6 bases from J, the gap between germline ends came to 13 bases. Germline loops: CDR1 SGHTA, CDR2 FQGNSA. CDR3 size: 16 residues. The CDR3 DNA is TGTGCCAGCAGCTTAGGAGGGGCCAATGGTAATTCACCCCTCCACTTT. This gives the protein CASSLGGANGNSPLHF.

In this sample, this clone turned up once. This chain joins TRBV10-1 and TRBJ2-1, with 13 bases lining up with TRBD2. Germline trimming cut 2 bases from V and 6 bases from J; bases unmatched to any gene: 1. CDR1 and CDR2 (germline): WNHNN, SYGVQD (reference sequence). This CDR3 has 15 amino acids. The CDR3 DNA reads TGCGCCAGCAGTGAGAGACTAGCGGGGGGCAATGAGCAGTTCTTC. The encoded protein is CASSERLAGGNEQFF.

This clone was seen more than once but under ten times. CDR3 residues: CASGGHANQPQHF. The CDR3 bases are TGTGCCAGCGGCGGACATGCCAATCAGCCCCAGCATTTT. The chain combines TRBV28 with TRBJ1-5; D may be TRBD1 (5 bases). Trimming left V 8 bases short and J 3 bases short, with 11 bases between. CDR3 length: 13 amino acids. Germline V lookup: CDR1 MDHEN, CDR2 SYDVKM.